What follows are 17 T cell receptor beta chains derived from one specimen sequenced in a study of control samples from healthy donors and cancer patients. TCRdb's table, derived via immunoSEQ multiplex PCR, lists solely in-frame clones and lacks some. The data show 100,000 to 150,000 clones, 80% to 95% seen once. Source material: blood. These receptors all stem from a man younger than 30 in good health.

J is TRBJ2-5 and V is TRBV5-1; TRBD2 might be the D (5 bases). Trimming cost V 3 bases and J 5 bases, with 14 bases left between them. Germline CDR1 reads SGHRS; CDR2 reads YFSETQ. The CDR3 loop spans 14 amino acids. DNA of the CDR3: TGCGCCAGCAGCTGGGAGCCTCAGCGGGAGACCCAGTACTTC. Translating gives CASSWEPQRETQYF.

The rearrangement links TRBV9 to TRBJ1-3; D possibly corresponds to TRBD1 (6 bases). There are 16 residues in the CDR3. Germline loops: CDR1 SGDLS, CDR2 YYNGEE. Trimming stripped 2 bases from V and 1 base from J, with 13 bases between. The CDR3 DNA reads TGTGCCAGCAGCGTGATGGTCAGGGGTTCTGGAAACACCATATATTTT. Translating it yields CASSVMVRGSGNTIYF.

The chain links TRBV10-2 to TRBJ2-7; 13 bases are a match to TRBD2. The germline V gene encodes CDR1 WSHSY and CDR2 SAAADI. V lost 10 bases and J lost 0; bases outside the gene matches: 6. The CDR3 is 15 residues long. The CDR3 DNA sequence: TGCGCCACCAAGGGACTAGCGGGGAGCTCCTACGAGCAGTACTTC. Translated: CATKGLAGSSYEQYF.

The rearrangement links TRBV7-9 to TRBJ1-1; D unclear. V lost 1 base and J lost 0, with 6 bases in between. CDR1 is SEHNR, CDR2 FQNEAQ, per germline (reference sequence). This CDR3 contains 14 residues. The CDR3 DNA reads as TGTGCCAGCAGCTTAGTGACCATGAACACTGAAGCTTTCTTT. This encodes CASSLVTMNTEAFF.

V usage is TRBV10-3 and J usage is TRBJ2-5; D may match TRBD1 or TRBD2 (5 bases each). Germline CDR1 reads ENHRY; CDR2 reads SYGVKD. Between the trimmed V and J ends, which lost 9 bases and 5 bases, there was a span of 16 bases. The CDR3 has 13 amino acids. This CDR3 reads CAIGWGSSETQYF. CDR3 nucleotide sequence: TGTGCCATTGGATGGGGGAGCTCGGAGACCCAGTACTTC.

The chain combines TRBV19 with TRBJ1-6; TRBD1 agrees at 7 bases. CDR3 size: 14 residues. The germline gives CDR1 LNHDA, CDR2 SQIVND (reference sequence). The V and J ends lost 5 bases and 9 bases, in that order; junction bases with no gene match: 7. The CDR3 protein is CASSFGAGGSPLHF. CDR3 DNA sequence: TGTGCCAGTAGTTTTGGCGCAGGGGGTTCACCCCTCCACTTT.

This chain connects TRBV5-6 to TRBJ1-4, with TRBD1 matching 11 bases. This CDR3 is built from 14 residues. Germline loops: CDR1 SGHDT, CDR2 YYEEEE. Trimming removed 3 bases from V and 8 bases from J; junction bases left unmatched: 3. This chain's CDR3 is CASSSGTGGEKLFF. The CDR3 region has the DNA TGTGCCAGCAGCTCTGGGACAGGGGGGGAAAAACTGTTTTTT.

The chain is built from TRBV5-4 and TRBJ2-2; 8 bases align to TRBD2. The length of the CDR3 is 15 residues. J lost 0 bases, V lost 7 bases, and 5 bases had no gene match. CDR1 is SGHNT, CDR2 YYREEE, per germline (reference sequence). This CDR3 is CASQSGGTNTGELFF. Written as DNA, the CDR3 is TGTGCCAGCCAAAGCGGGGGAACGAACACCGGGGAGCTGTTTTTT.

The CDR3 bases are TGTGCCAGCAGTCCGGGACAGGGGCGATTAGAGGCTTTCTTT. The encoded protein is CASSPGQGRLEAFF. The gene calls are TRBV4-2 and TRBJ1-1; the match to TRBD1 covers 10 bases. The V gene end was trimmed by 6 bases and the J gene end by 11 bases; junction bases not matched to a gene: 12. There are 14 residues in the CDR3. Per the germline V gene, CDR1 is LGHNA and CDR2 is YNFKEQ.

V gene TRBV3-1 (or the pseudogene TRBV3-2) combines with J gene TRBJ2-2, with D unresolved. V was cut by 0 bases and J by 3 bases, with 8 bases left in between. CDR1 is LGHDT and CDR2 is YNNKEL in the germline V gene (reference sequence). The CDR3 is 15 amino acids. The CDR3 region has the DNA TGTGCCAGCAGCCAAGAACGGCCATACACCGGGGAGCTGTTTTTT. The encoded protein is CASSQERPYTGELFF.

The chain combines TRBV11-2 with TRBJ1-1, with D perhaps TRBD1 (6 bases). Per the germline V gene, CDR1 is SGHAT and CDR2 is FQNNGV. With 0 bases removed from V and 3 bases from J, the gap between germline ends came to 14 bases. CDR3 length: 16 amino acids. Written as DNA, the CDR3 is TGTGCCAGCAGCTTAGAGGCGGCAGGGGTGTACACTGAAGCTTTCTTT. Translated, it gives CASSLEAAGVYTEAFF.

This chain connects TRBV5-4 to TRBJ2-2, with 9 bases lining up with TRBD2. Trimming took 4 bases from V and 6 from J; bases not matched to a gene: 4. Germline CDR1 reads SGHNT; CDR2 reads YYREEE (reference sequence). The CDR3 runs to 14 residues. CDR3 bases: TGTGCCAGCAGCCCGGGCGGGGGGGCCGGGGAGCTGTTTTTT. Residues: CASSPGGGAGELFF. Looking up the rest from reference TRBV5-4 and TRBJ2-2 gives the full variable domain: ETGVTQSPTHLIKTRGQQVTLRCSSQSGHNTVSWYQQALGQGPQFIFQYYREEENGRGNFPPRFSGLQFPNYSSELNVNALELDDSALYLCASSPGGGAGELFFGEGSRLTVL.

This chain joins TRBV5-1 and TRBJ1-2, with D perhaps TRBD1 (5 bases). Germline V lookup: CDR1 SGHRS, CDR2 YFSETQ. The CDR3 extends over 17 amino acids. The V end was cut by 0 bases, the J end by 1 base, with 16 bases between. CDR3 amino acids: CASSLASGSRGNYGYTF. CDR3 nucleotides: TGCGCCAGCAGCTTGGCGTCAGGGAGTCGCGGTAACTATGGCTACACCTTC.

The CDR3 spells CAWCRGNEKLFF. CDR3 nucleotides: TGTGCCTGGTGTAGGGGAAATGAAAAACTGTTTTTT. This chain uses TRBV30 with TRBJ1-4; possible D gene TRBD1, 5 bases. The CDR3 has 12 residues. Germline CDR1 is GTSNPN and CDR2 is SVGIG (reference sequence). The germline V and J ends were trimmed by 5 bases and 5 bases, with 9 bases remaining between them. Combining the CDR3 with reference TRBV30 and TRBJ1-4 gives the whole variable domain SQTIHQWPATLVQPVGSPLSLECTVEGTSNPNLYWYRQAAGRGLQLLFYSVGIGQISSEVPQNLSASRPQDRQFILSSKKLLLSDSGFYLCAWCRGNEKLFFGSGTQLSVL.

CDR3: CASSDSAGGPADTQYF. The DNA of the CDR3 is TGTGCCAGCAGTGACTCGGCGGGGGGGCCCGCAGATACGCAGTATTTT. The chain uses TRBV6-4 and TRBJ2-3; 9 bases line up with TRBD2. The CDR3 is made up of 16 amino acids. The ends lost 0 bases at V and 4 bases at J; junction bases unmatched: 5. CDR1 and CDR2 from the germline V gene are MRHNA and SNTAGT.

This clone was counted a single time. The chain carries TRBV12-5 and TRBJ2-5; 9 bases match TRBD2. This CDR3 comprises 14 residues. V lost 3 bases and J lost 5; bases outside the gene matches: 4. Germline CDR1 reads LGHNT; CDR2 reads FRNRAP. CDR3 bases: TGTGCTAGTGGTTTCAGCGGGGGGACCGAGACCCAGTACTTC. Protein sequence: CASGFSGGTETQYF.

As for this clone: Other DNA sequences of this sample code for an identical CDR3. The chain has TRBV20-1 and TRBJ1-2; D not certain. The germline V gene encodes CDR1 DFQATT and CDR2 SNEGSKA (reference sequence). The length of the CDR3 is 11 residues. Trimming took 3 bases from V and 2 from J, leaving 4 bases between them. CDR3 residues: CSARENYGYTF. CDR3 in DNA: TGCAGTGCTAGGGAGAACTATGGCTACACCTTC.